One and the same sample provided the 20 T cell receptor beta chains below, sequenced in a study of cytomegalovirus exposure and HLA in healthy donors. 60 Vbeta and 13 Jbeta primers were used in PCR. The table came from immunoSEQ multiplex PCR; TCRdb's copy has only in-frame clones and leaves some out. Among around 100,000 clones listed, about four fifths were seen once. Sequencing was carried out using PBMCs. The receptors were gathered from a man aged 25 to 40 in good health and CMV-seropositive.

The rearrangement uses TRBV6-5 and TRBJ1-2, with a weak D call TRBD1 (5 bases). The CDR3 length is 14 residues. V lost 2 bases, J lost 8 bases, and 15 bases lay in between. Germline CDR1 is MNHEY and CDR2 is SVGAGI. Here the CDR3 reads CASSYPGLAGGYTF. CDR3 DNA: TGTGCCAGCAGTTACCCTGGCCTGGCAGGGGGCTACACCTTC.

This clone occurred once. The rearrangement joins TRBV30 to TRBJ1-5; D is ambiguous. Trimming stripped 0 bases from V and 7 bases from J, with 10 bases between. Germline lookup yields CDR1 GTSNPN and CDR2 SVGIG (reference sequence). There are 13 residues in the CDR3. In DNA, the CDR3 is TGTGCCTGGAGTGTGCTCGAGGGCCAGCCCCAGCATTTT. Protein: CAWSVLEGQPQHF.

The chain employs TRBV2 and TRBJ2-1, with 15 bases matching TRBD2. The CDR3 is 19 residues long. V shed 4 bases and J 7 bases; nucleotides not matched to a gene: 14. In germline, CDR1 is SNHLY, CDR2 FYNNEI. In DNA, the CDR3 is TGTGCCAGCAGTGTGAGTTTGCAACGGACTAGCGGGAGGGGAAATGAGCAGTTCTTC. This encodes CASSVSLQRTSGRGNEQFF.

Only one count was recorded for this clone. The V gene is TRBV9, the J gene TRBJ1-6; D is unclear. V shed 4 bases and J shed 8 bases, with 10 bases lying between them. The CDR3 has 13 residues. CDR1 SGDLS and CDR2 YYNGEE come from the germline V gene. The CDR3 here is CASSPRSDSPLHF. The DNA of the CDR3 is TGTGCCAGCAGCCCCCGCTCGGATTCACCCCTCCACTTT.

The gene calls are TRBV10-2 and TRBJ1-6, with a tentative D call TRBD1 (5 bases). The CDR3 totals 19 residues. Per the germline V gene, CDR1 is WSHSY and CDR2 is SAAADI. Trimming took 0 bases from V and 0 from J, leaving 15 bases between them. CDR3: CASSESLAGLYSYNSPLHF. The CDR3, as DNA: TGCGCCAGCAGTGAGTCGTTGGCAGGGTTGTACTCCTATAATTCACCCCTCCACTTT.

Only a few counts were recorded for this clone. The CDR3: CASSLTGDYNEQFF. CDR3 sequence (DNA): TGTGCCAGCAGCTTGACAGGGGATTACAATGAGCAGTTCTTC. The chain couples TRBV30 to TRBJ2-1; 8 bases are a match to TRBD1. J gave up 4 bases and V 8 bases, and 10 bases lay outside the gene matches. The germline gives CDR1 GTSNPN, CDR2 SVGIG (reference sequence). CDR3 length: 14 residues.

The chain carries TRBV29-1 and TRBJ2-3; TRBD2 aligns across 12 bases. Germline CDR1 is SQVTM and CDR2 is ANQGSEA. V lost 1 base, J lost 0 bases, and 2 bases stayed unmatched. CDR3 size: 16 residues. CDR3 region: CSVEGTSGASTDTQYF. CDR3 DNA: TGCAGCGTTGAAGGGACTAGCGGGGCGAGCACAGATACGCAGTATTTT.

The chain couples TRBV27 to TRBJ1-5; 9 bases agree with TRBD1. Germline lookup yields CDR1 MNHEY and CDR2 SMNVEV (reference sequence). The trim removed 8 bases at V and 0 bases at J, leaving 11 bases unmatched. The CDR3 has 17 residues. The CDR3 reads CASGPSTGGYSNQPQHF. The DNA of the CDR3 is TGTGCCAGCGGCCCCTCGACAGGGGGGTATAGCAATCAGCCCCAGCATTTT.

The CDR3 nucleotides are TGTGCCAGCAGTTATCCAGGGGCCCTAGAAGGCGGGGAGCTGTTTTTT. Translating gives CASSYPGALEGGELFF. V gene TRBV28 combines with J gene TRBJ2-2; the D gene is possibly TRBD1 (6 bases). Germline V gene lookup returns CDR1 MDHEN and CDR2 SYDVKM. With 4 bases removed from V and 7 bases from J, the gap between germline ends came to 19 bases. CDR3 size: 16 residues.

The J gene is TRBJ2-1, the V gene TRBV4-1; no reliable D call. Germline values: CDR1 MGHRA, CDR2 YSYEKL. Trimming cost V 2 bases and J 7 bases, with 6 bases left between them. The CDR3 length is 12 residues. The CDR3 DNA reads as TGCGCCAGCAGCCAATGGAGAAATGAGCAGTTCTTC. Amino acids: CASSQWRNEQFF.

The chain uses TRBV19 and TRBJ1-1; no definite D call. Germline-derived CDR1 and CDR2 are LNHDA and SQIVND (reference sequence). This CDR3 has 15 amino acids. V gave up 3 bases and J gave up 1 base, with 12 bases separating them. CDR3 DNA: TGTGCCAGTAGTATTCCACGCAGGCCGAACACTGAAGCTTTCTTT. This translates into CASSIPRRPNTEAFF.

V usage is TRBV29-1 and J usage is TRBJ2-1; tentatively, D is TRBD2 (5 bases). Trimming took off 6 bases at V and 1 base at J, with 10 bases between the two ends. This CDR3 region has 13 residues. CDR1 is SQVTM and CDR2 is ANQGSEA in the germline V gene. In nucleotides, the CDR3 is TGCAGCGTACTCGGGGATTCCTACAATGAGCAGTTCTTC. Protein sequence: CSVLGDSYNEQFF.

This rearrangement joins TRBV5-1 to TRBJ1-5; D not resolved. Germline lookup yields CDR1 SGHRS and CDR2 YFSETQ. The CDR3 covers 13 residues. V was pared by 5 bases and J by 3 bases, with 9 bases between. DNA for the CDR3: TGCGCCAGCAGTAGTGACTACAATCAGCCCCAGCATTTT. Its protein is CASSSDYNQPQHF.

The chain recombines TRBV28 with TRBJ2-5, with 11 bases that match TRBD2. The end of the DNA fits TRBJ2-7 better, so the J call may be wrong. In germline, CDR1 is MDHEN, CDR2 SYDVKM. The CDR3 sequence is 15 residues long. CDR3: CASRIAGGSSYEQYF. The CDR3 nucleotides read TGTGCCAGCAGGATAGCGGGGGGGAGCTCCTACGAGCAGTACTTC.

The chain recombines TRBV5-5 with TRBJ1-4; D is ambiguous. This CDR3 comprises 11 residues. Germline lookup yields CDR1 SGHKS and CDR2 YYEKEE (reference sequence). V lost 1 base to trimming and J lost 8 bases, with 3 bases between them. The CDR3 DNA sequence: TGTGCCAGCAGCTTGCTGGAAAAACTGTTTTTT. Encoded protein: CASSLLEKLFF.

This chain joins TRBV5-1 and TRBJ2-2, with D hard to call. CDR1 is SGHRS and CDR2 is YFSETQ in the germline V gene. This CDR3 has 13 residues. V lost 4 bases and J lost 3, with 7 bases in between. CDR3 in DNA: TGCGCCAGCAGCCCTGGAGACACCGGGGAGCTGTTTTTT. It codes for CASSPGDTGELFF.

This chain links TRBV6-1 with TRBJ1-4; D not resolved. Looked up from germline, CDR1 is MNHNS and CDR2 is SASEGT. V lost 1 base and J lost 2, with 5 bases in between. This CDR3 has 14 amino acids. In DNA form, the CDR3 reads TGTGCCAGCAGTGAAGGGCACACTAATGAAAAACTGTTTTTT. It specifies CASSEGHTNEKLFF.

The V gene is TRBV27, the J gene TRBJ1-1; a possible D gene is TRBD1 (6 bases). The CDR3 covers 14 residues. V lost 2 bases to trimming and J lost 11 bases, with 18 bases between them. Germline CDR1 MNHEY, CDR2 SMNVEV (reference sequence). The CDR3 DNA sequence: TGTGCCAGCAGTTTAATCCCTATACAGGGTCTGGCTTTCTTT. Encoded protein: CASSLIPIQGLAFF.

The chain carries TRBV11-3 and TRBJ2-1; 7 bases fit TRBD2. The J segment lost 9 bases and the V segment lost 4 bases, leaving 3 bases of the junction unmatched. Germline V lookup: CDR1 SGHNT, CDR2 YENEEA. CDR3 length equals 12 residues. In nucleotides, the CDR3 is TGTGCCAGCAGCTCCGGCGGGGGTGAGCAGTTCTTC. It yields the protein CASSSGGGEQFF.

The rearrangement links TRBV5-6 to TRBJ1-6, with D perhaps TRBD1 (5 bases). This CDR3 region has 15 residues. Between the trimmed V and J ends, which lost 0 bases and 7 bases, there was a span of 11 bases. CDR1 is SGHDT and CDR2 is YYEEEE in the germline V gene. CDR3 protein: CASSLVRQGNSPLHF. CDR3 DNA sequence: TGTGCCAGCAGCTTGGTTCGGCAGGGAAATTCACCCCTCCACTTT.